These 14 T cell receptor beta chains share one sample of origin, sequenced in a study of blood T cells in healthy people across ages. PCR was performed a second time for about 7 to 12 cycles using a sample-barcoded 5' primer and a J-beta primer mix. From the 5' RACE reads, TCRdb called clonotypes with MiXCR, one entry per CDR3 protein. The sample contains about 590,000 distinct CDR3 sequences, 25% to 35% of which appear only once. Source material: blood. Every receptor here comes from a woman at least 80 years old in good health.

This clonotype came up a few times. This may be a read error: a much more frequent sequence differs by one nucleotide. The chain is built from TRBV7-2 and TRBJ2-7; D unclear. V was cut by 1 base and J by 10 bases, with 14 bases left in between. This CDR3 comprises 13 residues. Germline lookup yields CDR1 SGHTA and CDR2 FQGNSA. CDR3 nucleotide sequence: TGTGCCAGCAGCTTAGTTGGGGTAGAGGCCCAGTACTTC. Amino acid sequence: CASSLVGVEAQYF.

This clonotype came up many times. The V call is TRBV5-1, the J call TRBJ2-7; no definite D call. This CDR3 contains 15 residues. V gave up 0 bases and J gave up 2 bases, with 12 bases separating them. Germline values: CDR1 SGHRS, CDR2 YFSETQ. CDR3 residues: CASSLAKGLTYEQYF. The CDR3, as DNA: TGCGCCAGCAGCTTGGCCAAGGGCCTAACCTACGAGCAGTACTTC.

This clonotype was observed at least ten times. CDR3 sequence (DNA): TGTGCCAGCAGTTCAAAGGGGGGGCTGAGCACAGATACGCAGTATTTT. It specifies CASSSKGGLSTDTQYF. The V call is TRBV6-6, the J call TRBJ2-3; D is possibly TRBD2 (7 bases). CDR3 length: 16 residues. Germline CDR1 MNHNY, CDR2 SVGAGI (reference sequence). Trimming left V 4 bases short and J 0 bases short, with 14 bases between.

This clonotype was seen repeatedly, ten times or more. This chain uses TRBV6-1 with TRBJ2-6; D may be TRBD1 (6 bases). CDR1 and CDR2 (germline): MNHNS, SASEGT. V was trimmed by 6 bases and J by 0 bases, leaving 15 bases between them. This CDR3 contains 17 residues. The CDR3, as DNA: TGTGCCAGCAGGGGGGCTCGGGGCCCCTCTGGGGCCAACGTCCTGACTTTC. Amino acids: CASRGARGPSGANVLTF.

This clonotype was counted at least ten times. The V call is TRBV6-1, the J call TRBJ2-7; D unresolved. The CDR3 length is 15 residues. V shed 3 bases and J shed 5 bases, with 17 bases lying between them. Germline V CDR1 and CDR2: MNHNS, SASEGT. CDR3 sequence: CASSDVGRLIHEQYF. In DNA form, the CDR3 reads TGTGCCAGCAGTGACGTGGGCAGGCTAATCCACGAGCAGTACTTC.

This clonotype was seen repeatedly, ten times or more. With a much larger clone just one base away, this may be a read error. The V call is TRBV20-1, the J call TRBJ2-7, with TRBD2 matching over 7 bases. CDR1 is DFQATT and CDR2 is SNEGSKA in the germline V gene (reference sequence). The CDR3 length is 14 residues. The trim removed 5 bases at V and 7 bases at J, leaving 14 bases unmatched. The CDR3: CSAAPAGSYNEQYF. In nucleotides, the CDR3 is TGCAGTGCTGCCCCAGCGGGGAGTTACAATGAGCAGTACTTC.

The chain has TRBV7-9 and TRBJ1-5; D unclear. The ends were cut back, 1 base at V and 0 bases at J, with 7 bases in the middle. Germline values: CDR1 SEHNR, CDR2 FQNEAQ (reference sequence). This CDR3 comprises 15 residues. The CDR3 DNA follows: TGTGCCAGCAGCTTAGACGCCCGTAGCAATCAGCCCCAGCATTTT. This encodes CASSLDARSNQPQHF.

The sample holds many counts of this clonotype. This chain uses TRBV15 with TRBJ2-3; D unclear. The CDR3 spans 13 residues. V shed 0 bases and J shed 6 bases, with 7 bases lying between them. CDR1 LNHNV and CDR2 YYDKDF come from the germline V gene (reference sequence). The CDR3 nucleotides read TGTGCCACCAGCAGAGACCGTTCGGATACGCAGTATTTT. This sequence encodes CATSRDRSDTQYF.

The chain couples TRBV29-1 to TRBJ2-1, with D possibly TRBD1 on 6 matching bases. This CDR3 is built from 12 residues. V dropped 7 bases and J dropped 5 bases, with 12 bases sitting between them. Germline V lookup: CDR1 SQVTM, CDR2 ANQGSEA. Written as DNA, the CDR3 is TGCAGCGGAAACAGGGCGGACAATGAGCAGTTCTTC. Translating gives CSGNRADNEQFF.

This clonotype was observed a handful of times. A much larger clone differs from this one at a single base, so this may be a read error. The CDR3 nucleotides read TGCAGTGCTAGGGGGACTAGCGGCAATGAGCAGTACTTC. This sequence encodes CSARGTSGNEQYF. This chain joins TRBV20-1 and TRBJ2-7; 11 bases align to TRBD2. This CDR3 spans 13 amino acids. Germline loops: CDR1 DFQATT, CDR2 SNEGSKA (reference sequence). The V segment lost 3 bases and the J segment 7 bases; nucleotides outside the gene matches: 5.

The chain recombines TRBV29-1 with TRBJ1-4; TRBD1 matches 11 bases. This CDR3 has 11 residues. J lost 10 bases, V lost 7 bases, and 2 bases had no gene match. From germline, CDR1 is SQVTM and CDR2 ANQGSEA. The DNA for the CDR3 is TGCAGCGGGGGGACAGGGGGAAAACTGTTTTTT. Its translation is CSGGTGGKLFF.

The V gene is TRBV21-1, the J gene TRBJ1-6; TRBD1 is the table's D call, not checked against the DNA. TRBV21-1 represents a pseudogene. This CDR3 is 17 amino acids long. The CDR3: CASSKWTGQSYNSPLHF. CDR3 coding DNA: TGTGCCAGCAGCAAATGGACAGGGCAATCCTATAATTCACCCCTCCACTTT.

Points on this clonotype: Germline is not matched at one junction end, which may reflect a read error. V and J are TRBV7-2 and TRBJ2-5, with 11 bases that match TRBD2. The germline V gene has CDR1 SGHTA and CDR2 FQGNSA. This CDR3 contains 16 residues. The CDR3 loop reads CASSFRLAGYQGTRYF. The CDR3 DNA sequence: TGTGCCAGCAGCTTCCGACTAGCGGGGTACCAAGGGACCCGGTACTTC.

In regard to this clonotype: Given a much more abundant clone one base away, this may be a read error. The chain recombines TRBV7-3 with TRBJ2-5; TRBD2 is a possible D gene (7 bases). Germline V gives CDR1 SGHTA, CDR2 FQGTGA. The CDR3 is 14 amino acids. This chain's CDR3 is CANSLTRGRGTQYF. The CDR3 bases are TGTGCCAACAGCTTAACGCGGGGGCGGGGGACCCAGTACTTC.